This entry features one TCR beta chain sequence. The sample comes from a study of blood T cell repertoires in COVID-19. On the study more broadly: The analysed material was cDNA or gDNA that came from T cells, B-cell-depleted T cells, or PBMCs.

The study drew participants aged about 18 to 95 years from some 23 US areas. Participants had their cohort set by participant-reported clinical history. In germline, CDR1 is MGHRA, CDR2 YSYEKL. The length of the CDR3 is 14 residues. The V and J ends lost 1 base and 0 bases respectively, with 3 bases between them. Assay used: immunoSEQ multiplex PCR; TCRdb lists only in-frame clones, some missing. The data contain a few hundred thousand clones, roughly 90% of them singletons. The receptor's source is a woman under 30 with acute COVID-19. The rearrangement joins TRBV4-1 to TRBJ2-2; D ambiguous. Sample: PBMCs or T cells enriched from blood (not recorded which). The CDR3 loop reads CASSQATNTGELFF. CDR3 in DNA: TGCGCCAGCAGCCAAGCTACGAACACCGGGGAGCTGTTTTTT.